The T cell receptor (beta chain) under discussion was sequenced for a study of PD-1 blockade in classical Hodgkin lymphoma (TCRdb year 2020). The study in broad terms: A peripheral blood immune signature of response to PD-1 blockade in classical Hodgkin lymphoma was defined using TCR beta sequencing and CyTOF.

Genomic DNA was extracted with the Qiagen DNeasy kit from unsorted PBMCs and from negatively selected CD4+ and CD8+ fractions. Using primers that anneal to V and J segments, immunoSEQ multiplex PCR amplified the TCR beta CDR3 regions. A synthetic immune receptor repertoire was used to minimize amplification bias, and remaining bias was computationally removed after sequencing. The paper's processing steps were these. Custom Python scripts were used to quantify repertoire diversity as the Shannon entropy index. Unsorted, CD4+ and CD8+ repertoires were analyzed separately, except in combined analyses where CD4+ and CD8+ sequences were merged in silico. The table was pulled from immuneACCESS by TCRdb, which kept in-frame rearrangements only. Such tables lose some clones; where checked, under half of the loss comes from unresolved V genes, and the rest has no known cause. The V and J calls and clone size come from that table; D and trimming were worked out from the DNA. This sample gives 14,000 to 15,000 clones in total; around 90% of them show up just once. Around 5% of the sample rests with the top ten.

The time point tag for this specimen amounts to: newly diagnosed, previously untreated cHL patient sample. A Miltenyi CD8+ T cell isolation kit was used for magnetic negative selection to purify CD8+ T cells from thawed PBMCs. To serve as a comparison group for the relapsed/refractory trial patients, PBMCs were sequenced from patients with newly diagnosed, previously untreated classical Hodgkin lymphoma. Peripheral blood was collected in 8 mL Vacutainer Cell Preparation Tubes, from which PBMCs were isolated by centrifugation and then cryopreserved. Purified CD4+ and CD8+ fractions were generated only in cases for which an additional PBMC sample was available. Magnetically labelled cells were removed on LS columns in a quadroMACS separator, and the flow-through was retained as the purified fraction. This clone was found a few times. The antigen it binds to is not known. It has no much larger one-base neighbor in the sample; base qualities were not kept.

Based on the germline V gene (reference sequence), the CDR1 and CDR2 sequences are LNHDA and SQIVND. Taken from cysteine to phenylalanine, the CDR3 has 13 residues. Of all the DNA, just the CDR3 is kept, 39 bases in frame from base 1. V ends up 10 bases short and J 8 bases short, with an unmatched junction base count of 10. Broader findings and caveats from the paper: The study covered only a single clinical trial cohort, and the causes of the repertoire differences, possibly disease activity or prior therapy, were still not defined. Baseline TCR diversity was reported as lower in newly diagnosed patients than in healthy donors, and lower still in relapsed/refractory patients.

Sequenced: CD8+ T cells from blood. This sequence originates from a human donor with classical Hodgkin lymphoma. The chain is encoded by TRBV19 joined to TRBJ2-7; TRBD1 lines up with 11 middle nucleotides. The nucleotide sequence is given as TGTGCCACCTCCGGGACAGGGGGAGCTAAGCAGTACTTC. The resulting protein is CATSGTGGAKQYF.